This TCR beta chain was sequenced in a study of human T cells and chemical hapten exposure. Findings and limits, study-wide: TCRs above 1 in 1000 frequency did not change with DPC sensitization.

Time point described: patch test 1, 2 weeks after DPC sensitization. Indicated treatment: therapeutic diphenylcyclopropenone sensitization with weekly scalp DPC. Germline V gene data show CDR1 as SGHNT and CDR2 as YENEEA. This CDR3 spans 16 amino acids. Trimming cost V 3 bases and J 7 bases, with 22 bases left between them. To note about this clonotype: The target antigen is unknown.

Individual cDNA molecules (in the library) carried attached unique molecular identifiers. Using its own MiXCR run on the RACE reads, TCRdb lists one record per CDR3 protein. The sample has some 200,000 distinct CDR3 sequences; approximately 20% are singletons. This receptor was obtained from a woman aged 45-59 years with alopecia areata. Some clones in this sample may be carry-over from other donors' samples. Sample: whole blood, taken in connection with sensitization to the hapten diphenylcyclopropenone (DPC). The genes are TRBV11-3 and TRBJ2-7; possibly TRBD1 or TRBD2 for D (6 bases each). CDR3 nucleotide sequence: TGTGCCAGCAGCTTGTCTCAGGATTACAGGGCGGGGGAGCAGTACTTC. Translated, it gives CASSLSQDYRAGEQYF.